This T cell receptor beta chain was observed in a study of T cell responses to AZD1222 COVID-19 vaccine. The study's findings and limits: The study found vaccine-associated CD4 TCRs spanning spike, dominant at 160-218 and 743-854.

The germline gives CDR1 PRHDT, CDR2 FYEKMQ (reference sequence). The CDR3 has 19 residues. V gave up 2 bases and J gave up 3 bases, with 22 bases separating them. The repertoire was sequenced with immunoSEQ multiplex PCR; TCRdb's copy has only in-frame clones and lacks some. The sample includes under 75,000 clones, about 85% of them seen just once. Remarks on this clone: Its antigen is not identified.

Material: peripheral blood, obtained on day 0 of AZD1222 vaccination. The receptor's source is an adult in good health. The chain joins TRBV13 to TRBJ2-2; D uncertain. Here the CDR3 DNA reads TGTGCCAGCAGCTTAATTTCAGGAAAAGGGAATTCGGACACCGGGGAGCTGTTTTTT. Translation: CASSLISGKGNSDTGELFF.